A single sample is the source of the 29 T cell receptor beta chains below, sequenced in a study of PD-L1 blockade in urothelial cancer. Time point in this sample: peripheral blood 6 weeks after treatment start. This table comes from immunoSEQ multiplex PCR, and its TCRdb copy is limited to in-frame clones, with some not included. Of about 50,000 clones in the sample, about 88% were seen once. The material was PBMCs, obtained around atezolizumab (anti-PD-L1) treatment. These receptors originate from a man aged 55 to 70 with urothelial cancer.

The CDR3 DNA reads TGTGCCAGCTCACTAAAGGGACAGAATAATCAGCCCCAGCATTTT. Its protein is CASSLKGQNNQPQHF. This chain links TRBV18 with TRBJ1-5, with 7 bases that match TRBD1. Germline V gives CDR1 KGHSH, CDR2 LQKENI. This CDR3 has 15 residues. The trim removed 4 bases at V and 4 bases at J, leaving 7 bases unmatched.

This chain links TRBV5-1 with TRBJ1-1; D is ambiguous. This CDR3 is built from 14 residues. CDR1 is SGHRS, CDR2 YFSETQ, per germline. V dropped 4 bases and J dropped 8 bases, with 18 bases sitting between them. CDR3 sequence reads: CASSPGREGLEAFF. CDR3 DNA: TGCGCCAGCAGCCCCGGGAGGGAAGGCCTAGAAGCTTTCTTT. Filled out from reference TRBV5-1 and TRBJ1-1, the complete variable domain reads KAGVTQTPRYLIKTRGQQVTLSCSPISGHRSVSWYQQTPGQGLQFLFEYFSETQRNKGNFPGRFSGRQFSNSRSEMNVSTLELGDSALYLCASSPGREGLEAFFGQGTRLTVV.

The J gene is TRBJ1-2, the V gene TRBV19; D unclear. Trimming left V 3 bases short and J 5 bases short, with 13 bases between. CDR3 size: 14 residues. The V gene's germline CDR1 is LNHDA and CDR2 SQIVND (reference sequence). CDR3 residues: CASSIEGGRYGYTF. The CDR3 bases are TGTGCCAGTAGTATCGAAGGAGGTCGATATGGCTACACCTTC.

The chain recombines TRBV11-2 with TRBJ2-3, with unresolved D. From germline, CDR1 is SGHAT and CDR2 FQNNGV. Between the trimmed V and J ends, which lost 6 bases and 0 bases, there was a span of 7 bases. This CDR3 contains 13 residues. CDR3: CASRRPSTDTQYF. The CDR3 DNA reads as TGTGCCAGCAGGAGGCCTAGCACAGATACGCAGTATTTT.

The chain has TRBV7-6 and TRBJ2-5, with 9 positions matching TRBD1. The CDR3 is 17 amino acids. Germline CDR1 and CDR2: SGHVS and FNYEAQ. The V and J ends lost 3 bases and 1 base, in that order; junction bases with no gene match: 9. The CDR3 DNA is TGTGCCAGCAGCTTGGGGACAGGGCCTGTCAGCCAAGAGACCCAGTACTTC. Protein product: CASSLGTGPVSQETQYF.

This chain joins TRBV14 and TRBJ1-6; D not certain. Trimming shortened V by 1 base and J by 6 bases, and 10 bases separated the two germline ends. The CDR3 loop spans 15 amino acids. Looked up from germline, CDR1 is SGHDN and CDR2 is FVKESK. This CDR3 is CASSQVATANSPLHF. The CDR3 region has the DNA TGTGCCAGCAGCCAAGTAGCGACGGCTAATTCACCCCTCCACTTT.

This sequence joins TRBV6-4 and TRBJ1-2; 8 positions match TRBD1. J lost 9 bases, V lost 8 bases, and 8 bases had no gene match. CDR1 is MRHNA, CDR2 SNTAGT, per germline. This CDR3 has 12 amino acids. CDR3 in amino acids: CASSPGGFSYTF. The CDR3, as DNA: TGTGCCAGCTCCCCAGGGGGCTTTAGCTACACCTTC.

The rearrangement links TRBV6-6 to TRBJ2-7; possibly TRBD2 for D (5 bases). V was trimmed by 6 bases and J by 7 bases, leaving 10 bases between them. The CDR3 is 11 residues long. Germline V gene data show CDR1 as MNHNY and CDR2 as SVGAGI (reference sequence). The CDR3 protein is CASRTSGEQYF. The CDR3 bases are TGTGCCAGCAGAACTTCGGGGGAGCAGTACTTC.

This chain links TRBV25-1 with TRBJ2-5, with a tentative D call TRBD1 (5 bases). Looked up from germline, CDR1 is MGHDK and CDR2 is SYGVNS. The ends were cut back, 3 bases at V and 11 bases at J, with 13 bases in the middle. The length of the CDR3 is 12 residues. The CDR3 reads CASSDLGHRQYF. DNA for the CDR3: TGTGCCAGCAGTGACCTCGGACACAGACAGTACTTC.

V is TRBV10-3 and J is TRBJ2-7; perhaps TRBD2 as D (6 bases). This CDR3 contains 14 residues. The germline V and J ends were trimmed by 7 bases and 0 bases, with 13 bases remaining between them. CDR1 and CDR2 (germline): ENHRY, SYGVKD. This CDR3 is CAIMGGVTSYEQYF. The CDR3, as DNA: TGTGCCATCATGGGGGGAGTAACCTCCTACGAGCAGTACTTC.

This chain links TRBV25-1 with TRBJ2-5; TRBD1 is a possible D gene (5 bases). The germline V and J ends were trimmed by 3 bases and 2 bases, with 16 bases remaining between them. This CDR3 has 16 residues. Looked up from germline, CDR1 is MGHDK and CDR2 is SYGVNS. The CDR3 reads CASSEGRITSQETQYF. The CDR3 DNA reads as TGTGCCAGCAGTGAGGGGCGGATAACGAGTCAAGAGACCCAGTACTTC. Filled out from reference TRBV25-1 and TRBJ2-5, the complete variable domain reads EADIYQTPRYLVIGTGKKITLECSQTMGHDKMYWYQQDPGMELHLIHYSYGVNSTEKGDLSSESTVSRIRTEHFPLTLESARPSHTSQYLCASSEGRITSQETQYFGPGTRLLVL.

This chain uses TRBV29-1 with TRBJ1-2; 11 nucleotides line up with TRBD1. The V and J ends lost 4 bases and 7 bases, in that order; junction bases with no gene match: 2. The CDR3 is made up of 12 amino acids. In germline, CDR1 is SQVTM, CDR2 ANQGSEA. The CDR3 loop is CSVVGTGGGYTF. CDR3 DNA sequence: TGCAGCGTTGTAGGGACAGGGGGTGGCTACACCTTC.

The V gene is TRBV9, the J gene TRBJ1-4, with 9 bases matching TRBD1. J lost 8 bases, V lost 5 bases, and 4 bases had no gene match. This CDR3 comprises 13 residues. Germline assignment: CDR1 SGDLS and CDR2 YYNGEE. CDR3 coding DNA: TGTGCCAGCAGTCGACAGGGGGGCGAAAAACTGTTTTTT. Its protein is CASSRQGGEKLFF.

The chain has TRBV6-6 and TRBJ2-7; 10 bases agree with TRBD1. The CDR3 consists of 14 residues. The V gene's germline CDR1 is MNHNY and CDR2 SVGAGI (reference sequence). Trimming removed 4 bases from V and 6 bases from J; junction bases left unmatched: 6. CDR3 nucleotides: TGTGCCAGCAGTTCCCTGGGACAGGGGAGCGAGCAGTACTTC. This codes for CASSSLGQGSEQYF.

The V call is TRBV5-1, the J call TRBJ2-1, with 7 nucleotides matching TRBD2. The V gene end was trimmed by 4 bases and the J gene end by 4 bases; junction bases not matched to a gene: 8. The CDR3 covers 15 residues. Germline V lookup: CDR1 SGHRS, CDR2 YFSETQ. CDR3: CASSAATSDYNEQFF. The CDR3 region has the DNA TGCGCCAGCAGCGCCGCAACTAGCGATTACAATGAGCAGTTCTTC.

The V call is TRBV19, the J call TRBJ1-4, with no clear D. V was trimmed by 1 base and J by 7 bases, leaving 10 bases between them. Germline loops: CDR1 LNHDA, CDR2 SQIVND (reference sequence). The CDR3 loop spans 14 amino acids. The CDR3 DNA sequence: TGTGCCAGTAGTATAGGGCACCAAAGTGAAAAACTGTTTTTT. Amino acid sequence: CASSIGHQSEKLFF.

CDR3 sequence reads: CASSYSGQGKNTIYF. CDR3 nucleotide sequence: TGTGCCAGCAGTTACTCGGGACAGGGGAAAAACACCATATATTTT. The J gene is TRBJ1-3, the V gene TRBV6-5; TRBD1 matches 10 bases. J gave up 6 bases and V 0 bases, and 2 bases lay outside the gene matches. This CDR3 contains 15 residues. Germline loops: CDR1 MNHEY, CDR2 SVGAGI.

The chain employs TRBV2 and TRBJ2-7, with 8 bases matching TRBD1. Germline-derived CDR1 and CDR2 are SNHLY and FYNNEI. The junction had 8 bases not matched to a gene; V was cut back by 7 bases and J by 6 bases. This CDR3 has 13 residues. The CDR3 here is CASKTGGYREQYF. For the CDR3, the DNA is TGTGCCAGCAAAACAGGGGGTTATCGCGAGCAGTACTTC.

V gene TRBV4-3 combines with J gene TRBJ2-2, with TRBD2 matching over 9 bases. The V gene end was trimmed by 2 bases and the J gene end by 5 bases; junction bases not matched to a gene: 12. The CDR3 covers 18 residues. Germline V lookup: CDR1 LGHNA, CDR2 YSLEER. The CDR3 nucleotides read TGCGCCAGCAGCCAAAGAGTGGCGGCGGGAGGGATTACCGGGGAGCTGTTTTTT. This encodes CASSQRVAAGGITGELFF.

The rearrangement links TRBV10-3 to TRBJ1-3; 9 bases agree with TRBD1. The trim removed 9 bases at V and 6 bases at J, leaving 3 bases unmatched. CDR1 is ENHRY and CDR2 is SYGVKD in the germline V gene. The CDR3 is 12 amino acids. CDR3 in DNA: TGTGCCATGGGACAGGGAGAAAACACCATATATTTT. This sequence encodes CAMGQGENTIYF.

To note about this clone: Other DNA sequences of this sample code for an identical CDR3. The chain uses TRBV30 and TRBJ2-7, with 12 bases that match TRBD1. The V segment lost 7 bases and the J segment 4 bases; nucleotides outside the gene matches: 2. Germline V gene sequence: CDR1 GTSNPN, CDR2 SVGIG (reference sequence). CDR3 length: 12 residues. CDR3 sequence reads: CASGQGAYEQYF. CDR3 DNA sequence: TGTGCCTCGGGACAGGGGGCGTACGAGCAGTACTTC.

This clone came up a few times. The chain has TRBV10-3 and TRBJ2-5, with TRBD2 matching over 12 bases. Per the germline V gene, CDR1 is ENHRY and CDR2 is SYGVKD. The CDR3 spans 14 residues. The V segment lost 10 bases and the J segment 3 bases; nucleotides outside the gene matches: 6. Here the CDR3 reads CATSGLAGKETQYF. CDR3 nucleotide sequence: TGTGCCACCTCCGGACTAGCGGGGAAAGAGACCCAGTACTTC.

V is TRBV7-3 and J is TRBJ1-1; 7 nucleotides agree with TRBD1. Looked up from germline, CDR1 is SGHTA and CDR2 is FQGTGA. Trimming at V came to 11 bases and at J to 1 base, leaving 7 bases not matched to a gene. The CDR3 is 13 amino acids. CDR3 nucleotides: TGTGCCGGACGGGACAGCTCGAACACTGAAGCTTTCTTT. It yields the protein CAGRDSSNTEAFF.

This chain connects TRBV7-9 to TRBJ2-1; 7 bases match TRBD1. This CDR3 is 13 amino acids long. V shed 2 bases, J shed 6 bases, and the junction held 1 base outside the gene matches. Germline CDR1 SEHNR, CDR2 FQNEAQ (reference sequence). The CDR3 DNA reads TGTGCCAGCAGCTTAAACAGGGGCAATGAGCAGTTCTTC. Amino acids: CASSLNRGNEQFF.

This chain connects TRBV7-8 to TRBJ2-4, with 8 bases aligning to TRBD1. The CDR3 runs to 18 residues. CDR1 and CDR2 (germline): SGHVS, FQNEAQ. With V trimmed by 2 bases and J by 6 bases, 15 bases remained unmatched. CDR3 region: CASSLRTRGPITRNIQYF. The CDR3 DNA reads as TGTGCCAGCAGCTTACGAACCAGGGGGCCTATTACTCGAAACATTCAGTACTTC.

The chain is built from TRBV9 and TRBJ2-3, with TRBD2 matching over 14 bases. Germline trimming cut 4 bases from V and 4 bases from J; bases unmatched to any gene: 11. The length of the CDR3 is 18 residues. Per germline, CDR1 SGDLS and CDR2 YYNGEE. The CDR3 DNA reads as TGTGCCAGCAGCCCAAGACCGGGACTAGCGGGAGTGGCAGATACGCAGTATTTT. Amino acid sequence: CASSPRPGLAGVADTQYF.

This chain connects TRBV5-6 to TRBJ1-1; D not resolved. The V end was cut by 6 bases, the J end by 6 bases, with 15 bases between. The CDR3 covers 13 residues. Germline CDR1 reads SGHDT; CDR2 reads YYEEEE. The CDR3 here is CASTLGSSAEAFF. The CDR3 coding sequence is TGTGCCAGCACCCTTGGTAGTTCCGCTGAAGCTTTCTTT.

This clone was seen only a few times. The chain uses TRBV28 and TRBJ2-7, with 8 nucleotides matching TRBD1. This CDR3 is built from 13 residues. CDR1 and CDR2 from the germline V gene are MDHEN and SYDVKM. Trimming at V came to 5 bases and at J to 8 bases, leaving 8 bases not matched to a gene. The CDR3 coding sequence is TGTGCCAGCAGTCCCGCGACAGGGGCTAAGCAGTACTTC. It is translated as CASSPATGAKQYF.

The chain combines TRBV9 with TRBJ2-1; 8 nucleotides align to TRBD2. The CDR3 covers 17 residues. Trimming cost V 0 bases and J 4 bases; bases outside gene matches: 9. CDR1 SGDLS and CDR2 YYNGEE come from the germline V gene. As DNA, the CDR3 is TGTGCCAGCAGCGTAGAGTCCCAAGCGGGGGCTTACAATGAGCAGTTCTTC. This gives the protein CASSVESQAGAYNEQFF.